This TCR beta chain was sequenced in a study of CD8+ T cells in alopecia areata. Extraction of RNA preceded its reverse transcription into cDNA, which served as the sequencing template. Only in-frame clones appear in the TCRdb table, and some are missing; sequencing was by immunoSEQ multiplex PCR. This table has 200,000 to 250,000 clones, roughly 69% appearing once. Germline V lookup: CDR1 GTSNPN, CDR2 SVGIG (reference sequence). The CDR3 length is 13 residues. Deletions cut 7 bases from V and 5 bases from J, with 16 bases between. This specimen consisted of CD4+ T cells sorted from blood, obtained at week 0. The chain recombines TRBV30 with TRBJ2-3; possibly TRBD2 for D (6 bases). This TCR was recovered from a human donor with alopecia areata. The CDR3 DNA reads TGTGCCTACACAATTGGCGGGGAAGATACGCAGTATTTT. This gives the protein CAYTIGGEDTQYF.